This T cell receptor beta chain stems from a study of CD8 T cells in ankylosing spondylitis. The CDR3 covers 12 residues. V was cut by 7 bases and J by 9 bases, with 18 bases left in between. The germline V gene encodes CDR1 SQVTM and CDR2 ANQGSEA. By quantitative 5'-RACE with molecular barcodes, the TCR beta libraries were made. TCRdb re-derived calls from the 5' RACE reads in MiXCR, one entry per CDR3 protein. The table has around 150,000 distinct CDR3 sequences, around 42% seen once. The study, taken as a whole, reports: Several highly homologous variants formed a TCR beta motif that appeared characteristic of ankylosing spondylitis blood. As reported, disease-linked clones showed significant enrichment in matched ankylosing spondylitis synovial fluid. A number of the motif variants had already been described in reactive arthritis synovial fluid and blood.

This clonotype occurred a few times. The antigen remains undetermined. The V gene is TRBV29-1, the J gene TRBJ2-5, with D perhaps TRBD1 or TRBD2 (7 bases each). Sequenced material: synovial fluid, either unsorted or a sorted T cell fraction (not recorded which). The receptor was isolated from a male donor with ankylosing spondylitis. The CDR3 DNA is TGCAGCGCCGAAGAGCAGGGGGGGTCCCAGTACTTC. Residues: CSAEEQGGSQYF.